The 26 T cell receptor beta chains below come from one sample, sequenced in a study of shared clonotypes between healthy human individuals. Assay used: immunoSEQ multiplex PCR; TCRdb lists only in-frame clones, some missing. The repertoire holds roughly 2.1 million clones, with 85% to 95% as singletons. Terminally differentiated effector memory CD45RA+ cells were excluded by CCR7 positive selection of CD45RO-negative cells. What was sequenced was naive CD8+ T cells from PBMCs. These receptors were collected from a man aged 18 to 30 in good health. Some clones in this sample may be carry-over from other donors' samples.

V gene TRBV29-1 combines with J gene TRBJ2-7; D remains unclear. The CDR3 has 13 amino acids. Germline loops: CDR1 SQVTM, CDR2 ANQGSEA. Trimming took off 5 bases at V and 0 bases at J, with 11 bases between the two ends. CDR3 sequence: CSVKGPRSYEQYF. The CDR3 bases are TGCAGCGTTAAGGGTCCCCGCTCCTACGAGCAGTACTTC.

The chain links TRBV11-2 to TRBJ2-6, with 7 bases aligning to TRBD1. The CDR3 length is 19 residues. V was pared by 4 bases and J by 3 bases, with 15 bases of the junction left unmatched. The V gene's germline CDR1 is SGHAT and CDR2 FQNNGV. DNA of the CDR3: TGTGCCAGCAGCTACAGGGGCCAGGGTCTGGGGATTGGGGCCAACGTCCTGACTTTC. Amino acids: CASSYRGQGLGIGANVLTF.

The chain links TRBV6-5 to TRBJ2-7; 7 nucleotides align to TRBD1. After removal of 4 bases from V and 3 bases from J, the junction contained 9 bases not matched to a gene. The CDR3 has 15 residues. The germline CDR1 and CDR2 sequences are MNHEY and SVGAGI. CDR3 amino acids: CASSSPRTGDYEQYF. As DNA, the CDR3 is TGTGCCAGCAGTTCCCCCCGGACAGGTGACTACGAGCAGTACTTC.

Written as DNA, the CDR3 is TGTGCCAGCAGCTACGGACAGAACTACGAGCAGTACTTC. Translated: CASSYGQNYEQYF. The rearrangement links TRBV11-2 to TRBJ2-7; possible D gene TRBD1, 6 bases. Germline values: CDR1 SGHAT, CDR2 FQNNGV. V lost 4 bases and J lost 3, with 10 bases in between. The CDR3 has 13 amino acids.

This chain joins TRBV27 and TRBJ1-4, with 7 bases matching TRBD1. CDR1 and CDR2 from the germline V gene are MNHEY and SMNVEV (reference sequence). V was pared by 6 bases and J by 4 bases, with 5 bases of the junction left unmatched. This CDR3 has 14 amino acids. The CDR3 DNA reads TGTGCCAGCAGGACAGGGAGGGGTAATGAAAAACTGTTTTTT. This sequence encodes CASRTGRGNEKLFF.

The chain combines TRBV11-2 with TRBJ2-7; D uncertain. The germline V gene has CDR1 SGHAT and CDR2 FQNNGV. V lost 4 bases and J 9 bases, leaving 16 bases between the germline ends. The length of the CDR3 is 13 residues. For the CDR3, the DNA is TGTGCCAGCAGCTCCTTGGACCAATTCGGGCAGTACTTC. Protein sequence: CASSSLDQFGQYF.

This clone was found once. This chain links TRBV5-1 with TRBJ1-2, with 7 bases lining up with TRBD1. This CDR3 contains 16 residues. Per germline, CDR1 SGHRS and CDR2 YFSETQ. After removal of 3 bases from V and 2 bases from J, the junction contained 10 bases not matched to a gene. In nucleotides, the CDR3 is TGCGCCAGCAGCTCTGGACGGACAGGTGAAAACTATGGCTACACCTTC. Its protein product is CASSSGRTGENYGYTF.

The chain combines TRBV7-9 with TRBJ2-5; D unresolved. The CDR3 is made up of 12 amino acids. Trimming removed 5 bases from V and 5 bases from J, with 9 bases in between. Germline V gives CDR1 SEHNR, CDR2 FQNEAQ (reference sequence). CDR3 sequence reads: CASSPLRETQYF. The CDR3 DNA reads as TGTGCCAGCAGCCCCCTTCGTGAGACCCAGTACTTC.

J is TRBJ2-1 and V is TRBV7-8; 7 nucleotides align to TRBD2. Unmatched junction bases numbered 9, after V lost 3 bases and J lost 7 bases. The CDR3 is 15 amino acids. Germline CDR1 SGHVS, CDR2 FQNEAQ. CDR3 amino acids: CASSFLGRDVNEQFF. The CDR3 nucleotides read TGTGCCAGCAGCTTCTTGGGGAGGGATGTGAATGAGCAGTTCTTC.

The chain uses TRBV19 and TRBJ2-7, with D perhaps matching TRBD1 (6 bases). Looked up from germline, CDR1 is LNHDA and CDR2 is SQIVND (reference sequence). With 5 bases removed from V and 0 bases from J, the gap between germline ends came to 8 bases. This CDR3 has 13 amino acids. The CDR3 loop is CASSDRISYEQYF. CDR3 DNA sequence: TGTGCCAGTAGTGACAGGATCTCCTACGAGCAGTACTTC. The variable domain in full, completed from reference TRBV19 and TRBJ2-7, reads DGGITQSPKYLFRKEGQNVTLSCEQNLNHDAMYWYRQDPGQGLRLIYYSQIVNDFQKGDIAEGYSVSREKKESFPLTVTSAQKNPTAFYLCASSDRISYEQYFGPGTRLTVT.

V gene TRBV30 combines with J gene TRBJ2-7; D is undetermined. From germline, CDR1 is GTSNPN and CDR2 SVGIG (reference sequence). Trimming pared 2 bases from V and 4 bases from J, leaving 9 bases between. The CDR3 sequence is 12 residues long. DNA for the CDR3: TGTGCCTGGAGTTTGGACGGATACGAGCAGTACTTC. Protein sequence: CAWSLDGYEQYF.

This chain links TRBV9 with TRBJ1-2; 8 bases agree with TRBD1. This CDR3 region has 16 residues. The ends lost 4 bases at V and 5 bases at J; junction bases unmatched: 13. CDR1 and CDR2 (germline): SGDLS, YYNGEE. CDR3 in amino acids: CASSQPQGAAIYGYTF. In DNA form, the CDR3 reads TGTGCCAGCAGCCAACCGCAGGGGGCGGCCATTTATGGCTACACCTTC.

Note on this clone: The same CDR3 can be traced to other DNA sequences in this sample. This sequence joins TRBV27 and TRBJ2-5, with 10 bases that match TRBD1. Trimming removed 2 bases from V and 4 bases from J; junction bases left unmatched: 1. Germline values: CDR1 MNHEY, CDR2 SMNVEV (reference sequence). This CDR3 contains 14 residues. The CDR3 protein is CASSLRDRGETQYF. The CDR3 bases are TGTGCCAGCAGTTTACGGGACAGGGGAGAGACCCAGTACTTC.

J is TRBJ1-3 and V is TRBV5-4; D is undetermined. The CDR3 has 17 residues. V lost 0 bases and J lost 0, with 13 bases in between. The germline V gene has CDR1 SGHNT and CDR2 YYREEE (reference sequence). The CDR3: CASSLDLRASSGNTIYF. In nucleotides, the CDR3 is TGTGCCAGCAGCTTGGATCTTAGGGCCTCCTCTGGAAACACCATATATTTT.

This chain uses TRBV19 with TRBJ2-7; a weak D match, TRBD2 (5 bases). Trimming removed 6 bases at V and 5 bases at J, with 17 bases between. CDR3 size: 14 residues. Germline-derived CDR1 and CDR2 are LNHDA and SQIVND (reference sequence). The CDR3 sequence is CASSRAGGWDEQYF. In DNA form, the CDR3 reads TGTGCCAGTAGCCGGGCCGGAGGCTGGGACGAGCAGTACTTC.

The genes are TRBV27 and TRBJ2-7; no clear D. Germline V CDR1 and CDR2: MNHEY, SMNVEV (reference sequence). V lost 6 bases to trimming and J lost 3 bases, with 15 bases between them. The CDR3 totals 14 residues. CDR3 sequence reads: CASSPLESLYEQYF. The CDR3 DNA sequence: TGTGCCAGCAGCCCCTTGGAAAGCCTCTACGAGCAGTACTTC.

This sequence joins TRBV6-1 and TRBJ1-1; 8 nucleotides line up with TRBD1. The germline CDR1 and CDR2 sequences are MNHNS and SASEGT. Germline trimming cut 4 bases from V and 5 bases from J; bases unmatched to any gene: 9. The CDR3 totals 15 residues. The CDR3 reads CASSASGGAGTEAFF. The CDR3 DNA reads as TGTGCCAGCAGTGCATCAGGGGGCGCGGGGACTGAAGCTTTCTTT.

This clone was counted only a few times. J is TRBJ1-1 and V is TRBV14; tentatively, D is TRBD1 (5 bases). Trimming removed 4 bases from V and 1 base from J, with 7 bases in between. Germline-derived CDR1 and CDR2 are SGHDN and FVKESK. The CDR3 is 13 residues long. The CDR3 reads CASSLDRNTEAFF. Written as DNA, the CDR3 is TGTGCCAGCAGCCTTGACAGGAACACTGAAGCTTTCTTT.

V is TRBV19 and J is TRBJ2-7; TRBD1 agrees at 8 bases. Losses at the gene ends were 3 bases for V and 2 bases for J; bases not matched to a gene: 3. This CDR3 has 14 residues. Germline V gene sequence: CDR1 LNHDA, CDR2 SQIVND (reference sequence). The chain's CDR3 is CASSISQGAYEQYF. CDR3 nucleotides: TGTGCCAGTAGTATTTCACAGGGGGCCTACGAGCAGTACTTC. The complete variable domain, with remaining parts taken from reference TRBV19 and TRBJ2-7, reads DGGITQSPKYLFRKEGQNVTLSCEQNLNHDAMYWYRQDPGQGLRLIYYSQIVNDFQKGDIAEGYSVSREKKESFPLTVTSAQKNPTAFYLCASSISQGAYEQYFGPGTRLTVT.

The rearrangement links TRBV30 to TRBJ1-4; TRBD1 is a possible D gene (5 bases). There are 13 residues in the CDR3. Trimming left V 3 bases short and J 5 bases short, with 10 bases between. Germline loops: CDR1 GTSNPN, CDR2 SVGIG (reference sequence). CDR3 nucleotide sequence: TGTGCCTGGAGCGGGGGGGTAAATGAAAAACTGTTTTTT. Encoded protein: CAWSGGVNEKLFF. Combining the CDR3 with reference TRBV30 and TRBJ1-4 gives the whole variable domain SQTIHQWPATLVQPVGSPLSLECTVEGTSNPNLYWYRQAAGRGLQLLFYSVGIGQISSEVPQNLSASRPQDRQFILSSKKLLLSDSGFYLCAWSGGVNEKLFFGSGTQLSVL.

This clone was counted a single time. The genes are TRBV10-3 and TRBJ2-7; maybe TRBD1 (5 bases). Trimming stripped 0 bases from V and 3 bases from J, with 15 bases between. This CDR3 is 16 amino acids long. CDR1 and CDR2 (germline): ENHRY, SYGVKD. CDR3 in amino acids: CAISESDTPDFYEQYF. The DNA for the CDR3 is TGTGCCATCAGTGAGTCGGACACGCCTGACTTCTACGAGCAGTACTTC.

V is TRBV19 and J is TRBJ1-1; D gene unclear. The ends were cut back, 1 base at V and 8 bases at J, with 17 bases in the middle. The CDR3 totals 15 residues. CDR1 and CDR2 from the germline V gene are LNHDA and SQIVND (reference sequence). The CDR3 loop reads CASSIGRGSSREAFF. Written as DNA, the CDR3 is TGTGCCAGTAGTATAGGAAGAGGAAGCAGCAGAGAAGCTTTCTTT.

The J gene is TRBJ2-3, the V gene TRBV5-1; 8 bases fit TRBD1. Trimming at V came to 6 bases and at J to 3 bases, leaving 3 bases not matched to a gene. In germline, CDR1 is SGHRS, CDR2 YFSETQ. The CDR3 totals 13 residues. The CDR3 loop is CASTGGGTDTQYF. CDR3 nucleotides: TGCGCCAGCACAGGGGGCGGAACAGATACGCAGTATTTT.

The rearrangement uses TRBV27 and TRBJ1-1; 11 nucleotides match TRBD1. The CDR3 totals 16 residues. CDR1 and CDR2 (germline): MNHEY, SMNVEV (reference sequence). The ends lost 4 bases at V and 1 base at J; junction bases unmatched: 5. This CDR3 reads CASSWTGGFPNTEAFF. The DNA of the CDR3 is TGTGCCAGCAGTTGGACAGGGGGCTTCCCGAACACTGAAGCTTTCTTT.

The gene calls are TRBV19 and TRBJ2-1; D gene uncertain. Trimming pared 5 bases from V and 3 bases from J, leaving 17 bases between. Looked up from germline, CDR1 is LNHDA and CDR2 is SQIVND (reference sequence). This CDR3 has 16 residues. The CDR3 sequence is CASSPSRQDYYNEQFF. The CDR3 DNA sequence: TGTGCCAGTAGTCCCTCAAGACAAGATTACTACAATGAGCAGTTCTTC.

The chain is built from TRBV7-9 and TRBJ2-1, with D perhaps matching TRBD2 (5 bases). Trimming removed 4 bases at V and 8 bases at J, with 21 bases between. Germline V gene sequence: CDR1 SEHNR, CDR2 FQNEAQ (reference sequence). The CDR3 loop spans 16 amino acids. The chain's CDR3 is CASSSGGGPRVYEQFF. CDR3 nucleotide sequence: TGTGCCAGCAGCTCTGGAGGTGGGCCCCGGGTCTATGAGCAGTTCTTC.